This T cell receptor beta chain is from a study of cytomegalovirus exposure and HLA in healthy donors. Looking at the study overall: Among over 300 genotyped donors, around 81% fell in the Caucasian-associated ancestry cluster. Findings of the study overall: In vitro testing confirmed three CMV-associated chains as specific for CMV antigens.

Though nominally healthy at sampling, donors likely had unrecorded immune exposures. The PCR used 60 Vbeta and 13 Jbeta primers. The table came from immunoSEQ multiplex PCR; TCRdb's copy has only in-frame clones and leaves some out. The sample carries about 170,000 clones, approximately 70% recorded once. Points on this clone: Its antigen is not identified.

This sequence was found in a woman aged 18 to 35 in good health and CMV-seropositive. The specimen was PBMCs.

The CDR3 is CASSLSLTGAYSNQPQHF. In DNA form, the CDR3 reads TGTGCCAGCAGCTTAAGCCTAACAGGGGCCTATAGCAATCAGCCCCAGCATTTT. The chain is built from TRBV7-8 and TRBJ1-5, with 7 bases aligning to TRBD1. The CDR3 runs 18 residues. The V gene end was trimmed by 2 bases and the J gene end by 0 bases; junction bases not matched to a gene: 10. Germline-derived CDR1 and CDR2 are SGHVS and FQNEAQ.